This T cell receptor beta chain was retrieved from a study of neurological immune-mediated disorders (dated by TCRdb to the late 2010s). Regarding the complete study: Peripheral blood TCR-beta repertoires from HTLV-I-associated myelopathy (HAM/TSP) patients, multiple sclerosis patients and healthy controls were compared by UMI-based sequencing. Longitudinal samples, technical triplicates and paired sorted CD4+ and CD8+ T-cell subsets, alongside PBMC samples, were included among the roughly 97 TCR-beta libraries. The cohort comprised roughly 65 subjects: approximately 15 HAM/TSP patients, 35 or so multiple sclerosis patients and 20 healthy controls.

V is pruned by 6 bases and J by 5 bases, leaving 7 bases of the junction without a gene match. CDR1 SGHTA and CDR2 FQGTGA are derived from the germline V gene. Its CDR3 holds 17 amino acids, cysteine through phenylalanine. The sequence is cut down to CDR3 DNA, 51 bases in frame from base 1. cDNA was synthesized by template-switch 5'RACE using a primer with a 10-nucleotide random unique molecular identifier that tagged each TCR transcript. Each sequencing run produced over 190 million TCR-beta sequences covering 15-18 subjects. The RNeasy kit was used for extraction of total RNA. The KAPA Real-time Library Amplification kit was used to amplify TCR-beta VDJ regions with primers targeting the TCR constant region and the 5'RACE anchor. Sample indexes and Illumina adaptors were added in a first PCR, and a second PCR then increased library yield. After Ampure bead purification, the roughly 650 bp TCR product was size-selected on a 2% E-gel SizeSelection system. Before pooling, library quality was checked on a Bioanalyzer, concentration was measured with Qubit, and libraries were quantified with the Kapa Library Quantification kit. An Illumina HiSeq 2500 sequenced the libraries paired-end 2 x 150 bp. To increase sequence diversity, about 23-32% phiX was spiked into each library pool. Concerning the study's data processing: The UMI-based MiGEC pipeline processed quality-filtered reads and removed over 80% of raw TCR sequences during error correction. IMGT germline references were used for alignment of VDJ genes, and clonotypes were defined by a unique CDR3 amino acid sequence together with V-J genes. Clonal expansion, Shannon diversity, and CDR3 relatedness (CalcPairwiseDistances, ClusterSamples) were evaluated with VDJtools, and phylogenetic trees were built with CLCbio workbench. A clone was classed as expanded if it had 8 or more unique UMIs, a cutoff based on coefficient-of-variation modelling across technical triplicates. TCRdb took the public reads, trimmed them with fastp at Q25, ran MiXCR for clone calling and kept in-frame beta chains. Identical CDR3 proteins give one entry, which carries the most common genes and DNA. TCRdb, not the authors, supplied the V and J calls. In this sample the table shows approximately 31,000 distinct CDR3 sequences, 4.6% of which occur a single time. The top ten clones comprise more than 20% of the sample.

Blood bank volunteers in Maryland, USA served as the healthy controls. For unsorted PBMC libraries, 2 million PBMCs were used after storage in RNAlater at -80 degrees C until RNA extraction. PBMCs were separated from peripheral blood using Ficoll-Hypaque density gradient centrifugation and then cryopreserved in liquid nitrogen. Results and caveats for the whole study, not just this receptor: Expanded clones from different subjects shared no identical CDR3 amino acid sequences, which suggests that TCR-beta repertoires were private in all groups. TCR clonal expansion was highest in HAM/TSP patients and lowest in MS patients, with MS patients falling below even healthy controls.

This clonotype was counted ten times or more. Its binding antigen is unknown. No base quality values were provided; no much bigger clone lies one nucleotide off. The receptor was derived from a young man in good health. Sequencing input: PBMCs. The V and J segments used are TRBV7-3 and TRBJ2-2; 15 central nucleotides agree with TRBD2. The CDR3 reads as follows: CASRIGGTSGGTGELFF. The sequenced DNA: TGTGCCAGCAGAATCGGAGGGACTAGCGGGGGGACCGGGGAGCTGTTTTTT.